The clone carrying this T cell receptor beta chain was counted a few times. Its target is unknown. The CDR3 is made up of 16 amino acids. Trimming took 11 bases from V and 7 from J; bases not matched to a gene: 19. The germline gives CDR1 ENHRY, CDR2 SYGVKD. This entry belongs to a study of T cells after yellow fever vaccination. Study conclusions and caveats: Reappearance after the booster was seen for most primary-vaccination clones, at around 95% CD4 and 80% to 90% CD8.

They built TCR cDNA with 5'RACE template switching, a step that put in a universal primer site and UMIs. MiXCR was run by TCRdb on the 5' RACE reads, yielding one entry per CDR3 protein. Found here are 500,000 to 650,000 distinct CDR3 sequences, 9% to 15% of them singletons; the top ten hold more than 13%. This receptor was identified in a man aged 30 to 39 who received the YFV17D yellow fever vaccine. This sample comprised PBMCs, obtained on the day of the yellow fever booster vaccination. This chain links TRBV10-3 with TRBJ1-5; TRBD1 matches at 8 bases. CDR3 amino acids: CAYIRGQGELYQPQHF. CDR3 bases: TGTGCCTACATCCGTGGACAGGGTGAATTGTACCAGCCCCAGCATTTT.